This T cell receptor beta chain was retrieved from a study of Ad26.COV2.S vaccination and SARS-CoV-2 variants. This clone was recorded only once. The antigen remains unidentified. The repertoire was sequenced with immunoSEQ multiplex PCR; TCRdb's copy has only in-frame clones and lacks some. The sample consists of more than 120,000 clones, approximately 90% of them appearing once. The study, taken as a whole, reports: Reported post-vaccination CD8+ and CD4+ T cell responses to spike showed substantial breadth. Spike-specific TCR breadth was greater in vaccine than placebo recipients. An underestimation of total T cell responses may have resulted from the TCR breadth and depth analyses. Those who received vaccine or placebo ended up with similar non-spike TCR breadth.

V shed 4 bases and J 8 bases; nucleotides not matched to a gene: 11. Germline lookup yields CDR1 SGHNT and CDR2 YYREEE (reference sequence). There are 15 residues in the CDR3. The chain has TRBV5-4 and TRBJ2-1; TRBD2 aligns across 8 bases. This TCR was sampled from a human donor who had recovered from COVID-19. The sample was peripheral blood, taken after recovery from COVID-19. The CDR3 DNA sequence: TGTGCCAGCAGCCCCGGGGGGGGGTTTAAGGATGAGCAGTTCTTC. This sequence encodes CASSPGGGFKDEQFF.